This TCR beta chain was recovered during a study of technical replicates of blood from several donors. The protocol was immunoSEQ multiplex PCR, while the TCRdb copy is restricted to in-frame clones and leaves out a portion. The sample lists around 79,000 clones, roughly 94% occurring once. Trimming shortened V by 5 bases and J by 1 base, and 9 bases separated the two germline ends. The CDR3 length is 13 residues. The germline V gene encodes CDR1 SGHVS and CDR2 FNYEAQ. This TCR was sampled from a human donor in good health. The rearrangement uses TRBV7-6 and TRBJ2-7; D gene unclear. Material: T cells isolated from PBMCs. Written as DNA, the CDR3 is TGTGCCAGCAGCATGCGTGAATCCTACGAGCAGTACTTC. The encoded protein is CASSMRESYEQYF.